A selection of T cell receptor beta chains follows, all from one sample in a study of blood T cell repertoires in COVID-19. This table comes from immunoSEQ multiplex PCR, and its TCRdb copy is limited to in-frame clones, with some not included. The sample holds some 130,000 clones, 80% to 85% seen once. The sequenced sample consisted of peripheral blood. All receptors come from a woman aged 25 to 39 who had recovered from COVID-19. CDR3s leave out the opening cysteine and the closing phenylalanine or tryptophan. Each record gives: V gene, CDR3 protein.

V gene: TRBV5-1; CDR3 protein: ASTSGDRGSGYNEQF
V gene: TRBV10-1; CDR3 protein: ASSETSGSTDTQY
V gene: TRBV7-2; CDR3 protein: ASSFDTFPTNTIY
V gene: TRBV27; CDR3 protein: ASSPGTSGSNEQF
V gene: TRBV3-1/TRBV3-2; CDR3 protein: ASSPPSRVDTQY
V gene: TRBV29-1; CDR3 protein: SVGRRLAGYNEQF
V gene: TRBV5-1; CDR3 protein: ASSFSPPGQGYEQY
V gene: TRBV9; CDR3 protein: ASSPGLAGGRSLDTQY
V gene: TRBV7-3; CDR3 protein: ASSPTGLAPTDTQY
V gene: TRBV5-4; CDR3 protein: ASSLVSETQY
V gene: TRBV4-1; CDR3 protein: ASSSGGAYNEQF
V gene: TRBV19; CDR3 protein: ASTRTGSTQY
V gene: TRBV11-2; CDR3 protein: ASRSRDRGLLDYTGELF
V gene: TRBV10-1; CDR3 protein: ASSEGQQETQY
V gene: TRBV18; CDR3 protein: ASSLGTGGSGANVLT
V gene: TRBV6-1; CDR3 protein: ASRGDSYQPQH
V gene: TRBV10-3; CDR3 protein: AIRSDRVNTEAF
V gene: TRBV5-1; CDR3 protein: ASSGMYGTSTDTQY
V gene: TRBV27; CDR3 protein: ASSPTGREGYEQY
V gene: TRBV19; CDR3 protein: ASWTGNTEAF
V gene: TRBV19; CDR3 protein: ASSQAAGNQPQH
V gene: TRBV11-1; CDR3 protein: ASSLGGQNYGYT
V gene: TRBV2; CDR3 protein: ASSETPVKNIQY
V gene: TRBV9; CDR3 protein: ASSGQGAYEQY
V gene: TRBV9; CDR3 protein: ASAGTGATDTQY
V gene: TRBV19; CDR3 protein: ASSQQGPFAETQY
V gene: TRBV7-2; CDR3 protein: ASSLRGGYTGELF
V gene: TRBV12-3/TRBV12-4; CDR3 protein: ASRRTGSYEQY
V gene: TRBV5-4; CDR3 protein: ASSLQRAYNEQF
V gene: TRBV6-1; CDR3 protein: ASSERDREFGNTEAF
V gene: TRBV5-6; CDR3 protein: ASSRLASNEQY